A selection of T cell receptor beta chains follows, all from one sample in a study of blood T cell repertoires in COVID-19. Data came from immunoSEQ multiplex PCR; TCRdb stores just in-frame clones and leaves some out. The table records some 300,000 clones, roughly 87% of them present only once. The sequencing input was peripheral blood. Source of these receptors: a man younger than 35 with active or convalescent COVID-19. The CDR3 runs from the conserved cysteine through the conserved F or W. The D gene is left open where the match is weak.

CASSLVGQGAGNEQFF	TGTGCCAGCAGCTTAGTGGGACAGGGAGCGGGCAATGAGCAGTTCTTC	TRBV7-6	TRBJ2-1	TRBD1
CSVDWGGYGYTF	TGCAGCGTTGACTGGGGGGGCTATGGCTACACCTTC	TRBV29-1	TRBJ1-2	NA
CASSSRSGTGSQGYTF	TGTGCCAGCAGCTCACGATCCGGGACAGGGTCTCAAGGCTACACCTTC	TRBV11-2	TRBJ1-2	TRBD1
CASSYSRQRVPTQYF	TGTGCCAGCAGTTACTCTAGACAAAGAGTCCCCACGCAGTATTTT	TRBV6-2/TRBV6-3	TRBJ2-3	NA
CASSLSGSSLDTQYF	TGTGCCAGCAGCCTTAGCGGGAGCAGTTTAGATACGCAGTATTTT	TRBV6-5	TRBJ2-3	TRBD2
CASSTGTANYEQYF	TGTGCCAGTAGTACCGGGACAGCAAATTACGAGCAGTACTTC	TRBV19	TRBJ2-7	TRBD1
CASSLYVGGPSEQYF	TGTGCCAGCAGCTTATACGTGGGGGGGCCCTCCGAGCAGTACTTC	TRBV7-2	TRBJ2-7	NA
CARRRGHNEQFF	TGCGCCAGACGCAGGGGGCACAATGAGCAGTTCTTC	TRBV10-1	TRBJ2-1	TRBD1
CASSMGGANSPLHF	TGTGCCAGCTCAATGGGAGGTGCAAATTCACCCCTCCACTTT	TRBV27	TRBJ1-6	NA
CSGRLAQETQYF	TGCAGCGGTCGACTAGCGCAAGAGACCCAGTACTTC	TRBV29-1	TRBJ2-5	TRBD2
CASSSYGGRELFF	TGTGCCAGCAGCTCCTATGGGGGCCGGGAGCTGTTTTTT	TRBV13	TRBJ2-2	NA
CATAGTGDGGELFF	TGTGCCACGGCCGGGACAGGGGACGGCGGGGAGCTGTTTTTT	TRBV6-5	TRBJ2-2	TRBD1
CSVSTARNYGYTF	TGCAGCGTCTCGACAGCCCGTAACTATGGCTACACCTTC	TRBV29-1	TRBJ1-2	NA